In its sample, the clone carrying this T cell receptor beta chain was seen a few times. The data were obtained in a study of identical twins. The V end was cut by 4 bases, the J end by 1 base, with 11 bases between. The CDR3 has 14 amino acids. Germline CDR1 ENHRY, CDR2 SYGVKD. A universal primer binding site was introduced by template switching. The final cDNA contained unique molecular identifiers. TCRdb itself ran the 5' RACE reads through MiXCR, one entry per CDR3 protein. Found here are about 1.7 million distinct CDR3 sequences, 32% of them singletons; the top ten hold around 0.3%. All donors were healthy Caucasians.

The rearrangement joins TRBV10-3 to TRBJ2-7; a weak D match, TRBD2 (6 bases). The receptor's source is a newborn girl in good health. Sequenced input: cord blood. CDR3 residues: CAISVRGGSYEQYF. CDR3 sequence (DNA): TGTGCCATCAGTGTTCGTGGGGGGTCCTACGAGCAGTACTTC.